Given below is one TCR beta chain in context. Its matching antigen is unknown. Germline V lookup: CDR1 SGHAT, CDR2 FQNNGV. V trimming: 6 bases; J trimming: 6 bases; junction bases outside the gene matches: 17. The CDR3 has 17 residues. Before sequencing, viral peptide pools were used by the ViraFEST assay to expand antigen-specific CD4+ T cells. Isolating CD4+ T cells followed about 10 days of culture. Two doses of BNT162b2 or mRNA-1273 vaccine were administered to participants. Clones were read by immunoSEQ multiplex PCR, and TCRdb kept only the in-frame ones, dropping some. The table has about 13,000 clones, roughly 72% seen once; the top ten hold approximately 8.9%. These data come from a study of vaccination effects on CD4 cells after COVID-19. In the study overall: Sampling occurred a median 72 days post second dose, range 14 to 241. General study findings and limits: Clones arising from infection and from vaccination showed marked clonal contraction late after vaccination.

V and J are TRBV11-2 and TRBJ1-5; 7 nucleotides agree with TRBD1. This specimen consisted of CD4+ T cells from PBMCs cultured with SARS-CoV-2 spike peptides, obtained after COVID-19 vaccination. The sequence was obtained from a human donor who received a COVID-19 vaccine. CDR3 in DNA: TGTGCCAGCAGATTTACCCCGGAGAGGGGGCGAACTCAGCCCCAGCATTTT. Translated, it gives CASRFTPERGRTQPQHF.